Listed below are T cell receptor beta chains from one sample, sequenced in a study of T cells in Graves' hyperthyroidism and ophthalmopathy. TCRdb reprocessed the multiplex PCR reads via MiXCR and lists one record per CDR3 protein. The data hold some 400,000 distinct CDR3 sequences, with 11% to 15% observed a single time. Sequencing was carried out using blood. These TCRs come from an older woman with Graves' hyperthyroidism. CDR3s include the opening cysteine and the closing phenylalanine or tryptophan. Fields, in order: J gene, CDR3 length, clone size, V gene, D gene, CDR3 DNA, CDR3 protein. The D gene is left open where the match is weak. The size entry is marked missing in some rows and otherwise reads once, few, many or a size class.

J: TRBJ2-1; length: 14; size: -; V: TRBV11-2; D: -; DNA: TGTGCCAGCGGAGGGGGCGAGGGTGACAATGAGCAGTTCTTC; CDR3: CASGGGEGDNEQFF
J: TRBJ2-3; length: 15; size: many; V: TRBV11-2; D: -; DNA: TGTGCCAGCAGCCCCCGACAGCCCGTCACAGATACGCAGTATTTT; CDR3: CASSPRQPVTDTQYF
J: TRBJ1-2; length: 16; size: many; V: TRBV6-1; D: -; DNA: TGTGCCAGCAGTGAAGTAGGGGGAAAAGCTAACTATGGCTACACCTTC; CDR3: CASSEVGGKANYGYTF
J: TRBJ2-7; length: 12; size: -; V: TRBV29-1; D: TRBD1; DNA: TGCAGCGCTCGATCAGGGGGCTACGAGCAGTACTTC; CDR3: CSARSGGYEQYF
J: TRBJ1-2; length: 14; size: many; V: TRBV19; D: TRBD1; DNA: TGTGCCAGTAAGAAGAGGGACAGGGAGGCTGGCTACACCTTC; CDR3: CASKKRDREAGYTF
J: TRBJ2-5; length: 12; size: many; V: TRBV2; D: -; DNA: TGTGCCAGCAGTGTTATTAGGGAGACCCAGTACTTC; CDR3: CASSVIRETQYF
J: TRBJ2-7; length: 14; size: many; V: TRBV18; D: -; DNA: TGTGCCAGCTCACCACCGGCAAATAGGGGCGAGCAGTACTTC; CDR3: CASSPPANRGEQYF
J: TRBJ2-7; length: 14; size: -; V: TRBV4-1; D: TRBD2; DNA: TGCGCCAGCAGCCGCGGGGGGGTGATCGACGAGCAGTACTTC; CDR3: CASSRGGVIDEQYF
J: TRBJ2-5; length: 19; size: many; V: TRBV6-1; D: TRBD2; DNA: TGTGCCAGCAGTGAACGTGTGACTAGCGGGAGTATAGGGAAAGAGACCCAGTACTTC; CDR3: CASSERVTSGSIGKETQYF
J: TRBJ2-7; length: 16; size: many; V: TRBV15; D: TRBD2; DNA: TGTGCCACCAGCCCCGACCCGACTAGCGGCGGTTACGAGCAGTACTTC; CDR3: CATSPDPTSGGYEQYF
J: TRBJ1-3; length: 13; size: many; V: TRBV3-1; D: -; DNA: TGTGCCAGCAGCTATGGACCTGGAAACACCATATATTTT; CDR3: CASSYGPGNTIYF
J: TRBJ2-7; length: 16; size: many; V: TRBV19; D: TRBD2; DNA: TGTGCCAGTAGTATAGCCGGGACTAGCGGTTCCTACGAGCAGTACTTC; CDR3: CASSIAGTSGSYEQYF
J: TRBJ2-1; length: 16; size: many; V: TRBV12-3/TRBV12-4; D: TRBD2; DNA: TGTGCCAGCAGTCCCCGAGGCGGGAGGACCTACAATGAGCAGTTCTTC; CDR3: CASSPRGGRTYNEQFF
J: TRBJ2-5; length: 16; size: many; V: TRBV7-9; D: -; DNA: TGTGCCAGCAGTCGGCCTTTGACGGGGGCACGAGAGACCCAGTACTTC; CDR3: CASSRPLTGARETQYF
J: TRBJ2-7; length: 16; size: many; V: TRBV6-5; D: TRBD2; DNA: TGTGCCAGCAGTTACTCAAGACTAGCGGGACTCTACGAGCAGTACTTC; CDR3: CASSYSRLAGLYEQYF
J: TRBJ1-3; length: 14; size: many; V: TRBV19; D: TRBD1; DNA: TGTGCCAGTAGCGCCTACAGGGGAGCAAACACCATATATTTT; CDR3: CASSAYRGANTIYF
J: TRBJ1-5; length: 16; size: -; V: TRBV28; D: -; DNA: TGTGCCAGTACACAAAGACAGGATTTACGTGGGCAGCCCCAGCATTTT; CDR3: CASTQRQDLRGQPQHF
J: TRBJ2-7; length: 15; size: many; V: TRBV3-1; D: TRBD1; DNA: TGTGCCAGCAGCCCCCGCCCGACAGGGTCCTACGAGCAGTACTTC; CDR3: CASSPRPTGSYEQYF
J: TRBJ1-1; length: 14; size: many; V: TRBV3-1; D: -; DNA: TGTGCCAGCAGCCAGCGACAGAGATACACTGAAGCTTTCTTT; CDR3: CASSQRQRYTEAFF
J: TRBJ2-7; length: 11; size: many; V: TRBV30; D: -; DNA: TGTGCCGGGGGCAGCTACTACGAGCAGTACTTC; CDR3: CAGGSYYEQYF
J: TRBJ2-7; length: 11; size: many; V: TRBV6-2/TRBV6-3; D: -; DNA: TGTGCCAGTCATGCGCTCGGCGAGCAGTACTTC; CDR3: CASHALGEQYF
J: TRBJ1-1; length: 15; size: few; V: TRBV9; D: -; DNA: TGTGCCAGCAGCGTAGGTGACAGACTGAACACTGAAGCTTTCTTT; CDR3: CASSVGDRLNTEAFF
J: TRBJ1-1; length: 14; size: many; V: TRBV20-1; D: -; DNA: TGCAGTGCCAAGAGGGGGGCCGAAAGCACTGAAGCTTTCTTT; CDR3: CSAKRGAESTEAFF
J: TRBJ1-6; length: 14; size: -; V: TRBV4-2; D: TRBD1; DNA: TGTGCCAGCAGCCGCGACAGGGAATCATCACCCCTCCACTTT; CDR3: CASSRDRESSPLHF
J: TRBJ2-3; length: 18; size: -; V: TRBV28; D: TRBD2; DNA: TGTGCCAGCAGTCCCTGGGCAGAAACTAGCGGGAGCACAGATACGCAGTATTTT; CDR3: CASSPWAETSGSTDTQYF
J: TRBJ2-4; length: 17; size: many; V: TRBV7-9; D: TRBD1; DNA: TGTGCCAGCAGCCCACGTCTGGTACAGGGGGTCGGAAACATTCAGTACTTC; CDR3: CASSPRLVQGVGNIQYF
J: TRBJ2-1; length: 11; size: many; V: TRBV11-2; D: -; DNA: TGTGCCAGCAGCCCCCGTCATGAGCAGTTCTTC; CDR3: CASSPRHEQFF
J: TRBJ1-1; length: 16; size: many; V: TRBV13; D: -; DNA: TGTGCCAGCAGCTCGAATGGGGGGGGTGCGAACACTGAAGCTTTCTTT; CDR3: CASSSNGGGANTEAFF
J: TRBJ2-5; length: 16; size: many; V: TRBV12-3/TRBV12-4; D: TRBD1; DNA: TGTGCCAGCAGTTCCGACAGGGTAGTTTGGAAAGAGACCCAGTACTTC; CDR3: CASSSDRVVWKETQYF
J: TRBJ2-7; length: 14; size: many; V: TRBV12-3/TRBV12-4; D: TRBD2; DNA: TGTGCCAGCACCCCCGAAGCGGGAGCCTACGAGCAGTACTTC; CDR3: CASTPEAGAYEQYF
J: TRBJ2-3; length: 17; size: many; V: TRBV9; D: TRBD2; DNA: TGTGCCAGCAGCACCCAGGGACTAGCGGGAGTTGGGGATACGCAGTATTTT; CDR3: CASSTQGLAGVGDTQYF
J: TRBJ1-1; length: 17; size: -; V: TRBV11-1; D: TRBD1; DNA: TGTGCCAGCAGCCTCAGCCCCCAGGGACAGGGTTGGGCTGAAGCTTTCTTT; CDR3: CASSLSPQGQGWAEAFF
J: TRBJ1-1; length: 13; size: many; V: TRBV9; D: -; DNA: TGTGCCAGCAGCGTAGACGGGTCGGGTTCGGCTTTCTTT; CDR3: CASSVDGSGSAFF
J: TRBJ2-7; length: 16; size: many; V: TRBV13; D: TRBD1; DNA: TGTGCCAGCAGCTCATACCGACAGGGAACCGCCTACGAGCAGTACTTC; CDR3: CASSSYRQGTAYEQYF
J: TRBJ2-1; length: 16; size: few; V: TRBV6-1; D: -; DNA: TGTGCCAGCAGCCGTAATGGGGGTAGCTCCTACAATGAGCAGTTCTTC; CDR3: CASSRNGGSSYNEQFF
J: TRBJ1-1; length: 14; size: many; V: TRBV29-1; D: TRBD1; DNA: TGCAGCGTTGAAGGGACAGGGGGGAACACTGAAGCTTTCTTT; CDR3: CSVEGTGGNTEAFF
J: TRBJ2-1; length: 16; size: many; V: TRBV20-1; D: -; DNA: TGCAGTGCTAGAGATCTGGTGGAAAGCTCCTACAATGAGCAGTTCTTC; CDR3: CSARDLVESSYNEQFF
J: TRBJ1-1; length: 15; size: -; V: TRBV24-1; D: TRBD1; DNA: TGTGCCACCAGTGACGCAGGGACAGGGAACGAGGGGGCTTTCTTT; CDR3: CATSDAGTGNEGAFF
J: TRBJ2-7; length: 14; size: many; V: TRBV30; D: TRBD2; DNA: TGTGCCTGGAGTCTTTTAGCGGGAGGCTACGAGCAGTACTTC; CDR3: CAWSLLAGGYEQYF
J: TRBJ2-7; length: 13; size: -; V: TRBV19; D: -; DNA: TGTGCCAGTAGTATAGGGGAAGTCTACGAGCAGTACTTC; CDR3: CASSIGEVYEQYF